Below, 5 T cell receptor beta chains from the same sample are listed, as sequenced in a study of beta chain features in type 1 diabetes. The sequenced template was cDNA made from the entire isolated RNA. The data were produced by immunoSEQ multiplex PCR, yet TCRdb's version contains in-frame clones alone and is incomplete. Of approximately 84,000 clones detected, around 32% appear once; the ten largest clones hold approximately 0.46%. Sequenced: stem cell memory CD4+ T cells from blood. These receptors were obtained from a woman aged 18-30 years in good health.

The CDR3 here is CASSGQGGTDTQYF. In nucleotides, the CDR3 is TGTGCCAGCAGTGGACAGGGGGGCACAGATACGCAGTATTTT. This chain joins TRBV6-6 and TRBJ2-3; 10 nucleotides match TRBD1. Germline CDR1 MNHNY, CDR2 SVGAGI (reference sequence). The trim removed 5 bases at V and 1 base at J, leaving 0 bases unmatched. The CDR3 totals 14 residues.

For the CDR3, the DNA is TGTGCCAGTACGGTTCGCGGAGCTAACACCGGGGAGCTGTTTTTT. Translated: CASTVRGANTGELFF. The chain employs TRBV19 and TRBJ2-2; D gene uncertain. The germline V gene encodes CDR1 LNHDA and CDR2 SQIVND (reference sequence). The V and J ends lost 7 bases and 2 bases respectively, with 14 bases between them. The CDR3 has 15 residues.

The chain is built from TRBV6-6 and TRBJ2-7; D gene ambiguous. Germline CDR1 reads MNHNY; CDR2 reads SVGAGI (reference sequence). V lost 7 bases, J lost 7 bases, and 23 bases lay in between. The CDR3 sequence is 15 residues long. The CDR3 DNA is TGTGCCAGCACCCCCTTGGCCCTGGGTACGGAGGAGCAGTACTTC. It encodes CASTPLALGTEEQYF.

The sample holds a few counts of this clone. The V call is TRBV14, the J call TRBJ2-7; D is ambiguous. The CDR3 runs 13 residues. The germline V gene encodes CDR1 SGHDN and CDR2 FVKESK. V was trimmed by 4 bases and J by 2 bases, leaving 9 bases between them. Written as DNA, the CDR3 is TGTGCCAGCAGCCTTGATCAGGCCTACGAGCAGTACTTC. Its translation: CASSLDQAYEQYF. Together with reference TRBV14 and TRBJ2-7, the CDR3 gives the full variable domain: EAGVTQFPSHSVIEKGQTVTLRCDPISGHDNLYWYRRVMGKEIKFLLHFVKESKQDESGMPNNRFLAERTGGTYSTLKVQPAELEDSGVYFCASSLDQAYEQYFGPGTRLTVT.

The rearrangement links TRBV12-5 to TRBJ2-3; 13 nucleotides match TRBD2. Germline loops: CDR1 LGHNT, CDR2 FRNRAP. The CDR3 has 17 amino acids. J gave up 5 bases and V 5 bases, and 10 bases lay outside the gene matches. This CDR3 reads CASGLPPGLAGLDTQYF. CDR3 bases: TGTGCTAGTGGTCTCCCGCCGGGACTAGCGGGGTTAGATACGCAGTATTTT.